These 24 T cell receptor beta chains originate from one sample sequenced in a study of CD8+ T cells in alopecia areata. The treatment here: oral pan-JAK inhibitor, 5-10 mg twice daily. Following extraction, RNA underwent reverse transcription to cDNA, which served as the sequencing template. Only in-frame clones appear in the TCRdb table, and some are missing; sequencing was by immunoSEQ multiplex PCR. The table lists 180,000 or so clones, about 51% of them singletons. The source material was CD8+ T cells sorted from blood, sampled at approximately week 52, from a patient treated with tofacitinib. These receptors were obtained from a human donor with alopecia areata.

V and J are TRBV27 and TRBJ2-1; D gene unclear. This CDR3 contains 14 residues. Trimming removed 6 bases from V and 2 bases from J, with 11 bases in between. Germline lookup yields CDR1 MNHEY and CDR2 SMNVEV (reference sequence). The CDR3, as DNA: TGTGCCAGCAGGATAACCTCAACCTACAATGAGCAGTTCTTC. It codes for CASRITSTYNEQFF.

Written as DNA, the CDR3 is TGCGCCAGCAGTGTACCGGGACAGGGGGCTGCAGAGACCCAGTACTTC. It yields the protein CASSVPGQGAAETQYF. This chain links TRBV5-1 with TRBJ2-5, with TRBD1 identical over 12 bases. V was clipped by 5 bases and J by 4 bases; unmatched bases: 9. The CDR3 contains 16 residues. CDR1 is SGHRS, CDR2 YFSETQ, per germline.

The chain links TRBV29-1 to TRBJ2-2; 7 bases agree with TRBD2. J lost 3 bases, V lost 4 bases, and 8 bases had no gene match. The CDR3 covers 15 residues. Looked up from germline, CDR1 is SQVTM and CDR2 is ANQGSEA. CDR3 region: CSVGGGGGDTGELFF. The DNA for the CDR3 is TGCAGCGTTGGGGGTGGCGGGGGTGACACCGGGGAGCTGTTTTTT.

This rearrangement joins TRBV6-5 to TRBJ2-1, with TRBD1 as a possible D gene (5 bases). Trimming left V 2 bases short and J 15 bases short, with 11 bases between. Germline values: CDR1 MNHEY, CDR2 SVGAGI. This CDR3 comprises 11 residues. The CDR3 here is CASSYGQGWFF. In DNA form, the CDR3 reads TGTGCCAGCAGTTACGGCCAGGGATGGTTCTTC.

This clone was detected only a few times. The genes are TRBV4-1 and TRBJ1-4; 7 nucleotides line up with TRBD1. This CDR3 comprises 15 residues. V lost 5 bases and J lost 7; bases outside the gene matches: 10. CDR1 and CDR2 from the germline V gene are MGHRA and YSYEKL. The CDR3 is CASSARQGGGEKLFF. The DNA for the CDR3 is TGCGCCAGCAGCGCCCGACAGGGAGGGGGTGAAAAACTGTTTTTT.

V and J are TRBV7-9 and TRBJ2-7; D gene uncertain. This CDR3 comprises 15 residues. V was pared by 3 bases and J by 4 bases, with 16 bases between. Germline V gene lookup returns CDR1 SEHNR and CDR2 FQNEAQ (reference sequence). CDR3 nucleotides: TGTGCCAGCAGCTTTATTGTCGGAACGGGTTACGAGCAGTACTTC. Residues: CASSFIVGTGYEQYF.

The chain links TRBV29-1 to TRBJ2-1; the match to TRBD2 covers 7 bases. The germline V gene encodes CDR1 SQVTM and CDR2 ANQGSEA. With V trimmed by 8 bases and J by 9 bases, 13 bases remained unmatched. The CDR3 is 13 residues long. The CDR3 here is CSFWGGPWSEQFF. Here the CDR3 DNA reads TGCAGCTTTTGGGGGGGACCATGGAGTGAGCAGTTCTTC.

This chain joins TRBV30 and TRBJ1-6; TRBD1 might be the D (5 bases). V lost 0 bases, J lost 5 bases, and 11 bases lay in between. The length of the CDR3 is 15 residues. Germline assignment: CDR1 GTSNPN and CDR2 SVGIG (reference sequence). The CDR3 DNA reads TGTGCCTGGAGTGTTGACAGCATGGATAATTCACCCCTCCACTTT. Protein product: CAWSVDSMDNSPLHF. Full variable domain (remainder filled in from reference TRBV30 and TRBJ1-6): SQTIHQWPATLVQPVGSPLSLECTVEGTSNPNLYWYRQAAGRGLQLLFYSVGIGQISSEVPQNLSASRPQDRQFILSSKKLLLSDSGFYLCAWSVDSMDNSPLHFGNGTRLTVT.

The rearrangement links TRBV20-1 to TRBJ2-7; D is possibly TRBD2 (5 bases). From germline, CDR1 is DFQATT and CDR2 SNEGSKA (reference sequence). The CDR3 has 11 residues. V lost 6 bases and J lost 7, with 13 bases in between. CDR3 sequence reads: CSADRPGEQYF. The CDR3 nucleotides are TGCAGTGCCGACCGTCCGGGGGAGCAGTACTTC.

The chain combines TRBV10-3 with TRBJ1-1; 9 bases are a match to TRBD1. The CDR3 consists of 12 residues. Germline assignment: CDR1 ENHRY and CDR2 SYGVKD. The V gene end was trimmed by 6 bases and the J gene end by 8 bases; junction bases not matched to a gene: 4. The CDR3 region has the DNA TGTGCCATCAGGGCGGACAGGGGCGAAGCTTTCTTT. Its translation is CAIRADRGEAFF.

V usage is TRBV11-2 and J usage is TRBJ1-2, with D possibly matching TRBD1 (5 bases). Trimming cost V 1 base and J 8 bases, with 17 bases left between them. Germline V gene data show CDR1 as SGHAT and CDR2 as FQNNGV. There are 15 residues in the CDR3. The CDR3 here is CASSLGVPGAWGYTF. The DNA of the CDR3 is TGTGCCAGCAGCTTAGGGGTGCCCGGGGCGTGGGGCTACACCTTC. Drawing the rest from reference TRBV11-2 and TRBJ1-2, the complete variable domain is EAGVAQSPRYKIIEKRQSVAFWCNPISGHATLYWYQQILGQGPKLLIQFQNNGVVDDSQLPKDRFSAERLKGVDSTLKIQPAKLEDSAVYLCASSLGVPGAWGYTFGSGTRLTVV.

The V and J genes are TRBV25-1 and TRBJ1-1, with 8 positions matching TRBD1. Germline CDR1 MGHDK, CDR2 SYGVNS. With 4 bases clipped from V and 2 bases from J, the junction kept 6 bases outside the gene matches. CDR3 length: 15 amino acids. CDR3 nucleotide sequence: TGTGCCAGCAGTGGGAGGACAGGGTTTAACACTGAAGCTTTCTTT. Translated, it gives CASSGRTGFNTEAFF.

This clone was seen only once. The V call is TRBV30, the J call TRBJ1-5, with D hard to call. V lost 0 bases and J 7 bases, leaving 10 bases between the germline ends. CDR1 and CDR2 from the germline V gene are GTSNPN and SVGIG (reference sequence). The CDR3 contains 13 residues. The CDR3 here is CAWSVGQAQPQHF. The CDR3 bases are TGTGCCTGGAGTGTCGGGCAGGCCCAGCCCCAGCATTTT.

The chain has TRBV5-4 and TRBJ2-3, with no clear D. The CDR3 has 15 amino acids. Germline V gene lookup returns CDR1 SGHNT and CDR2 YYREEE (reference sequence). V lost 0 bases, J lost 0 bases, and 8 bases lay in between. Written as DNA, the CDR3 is TGTGCCAGCAGCTTGGGGACCGCGAGCACAGATACGCAGTATTTT. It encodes CASSLGTASTDTQYF.

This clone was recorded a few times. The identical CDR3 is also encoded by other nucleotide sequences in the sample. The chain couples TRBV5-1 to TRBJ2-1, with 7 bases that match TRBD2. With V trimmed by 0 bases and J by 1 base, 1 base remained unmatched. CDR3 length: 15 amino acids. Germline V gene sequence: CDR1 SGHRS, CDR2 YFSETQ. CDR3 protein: CASSLEGGSYNEQFF. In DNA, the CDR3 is TGCGCCAGCAGCTTGGAGGGAGGGTCCTACAATGAGCAGTTCTTC.

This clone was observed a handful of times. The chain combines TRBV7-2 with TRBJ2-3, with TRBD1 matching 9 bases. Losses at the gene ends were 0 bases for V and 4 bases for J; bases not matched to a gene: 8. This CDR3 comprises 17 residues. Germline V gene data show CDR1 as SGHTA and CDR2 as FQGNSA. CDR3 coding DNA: TGTGCCAGCAGCTTAGCTCCGGGACAGGGAGGAGCAGATACGCAGTATTTT. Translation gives CASSLAPGQGGADTQYF.

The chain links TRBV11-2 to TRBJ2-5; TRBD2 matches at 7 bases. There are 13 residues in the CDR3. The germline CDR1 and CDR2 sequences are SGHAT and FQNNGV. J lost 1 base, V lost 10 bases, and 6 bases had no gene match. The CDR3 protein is CAILPGGQETQYF. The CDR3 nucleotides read TGTGCCATCCTACCGGGAGGCCAAGAGACCCAGTACTTC. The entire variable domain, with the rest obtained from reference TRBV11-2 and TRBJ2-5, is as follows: EAGVAQSPRYKIIEKRQSVAFWCNPISGHATLYWYQQILGQGPKLLIQFQNNGVVDDSQLPKDRFSAERLKGVDSTLKIQPAKLEDSAVYLCAILPGGQETQYFGPGTRLLVL.

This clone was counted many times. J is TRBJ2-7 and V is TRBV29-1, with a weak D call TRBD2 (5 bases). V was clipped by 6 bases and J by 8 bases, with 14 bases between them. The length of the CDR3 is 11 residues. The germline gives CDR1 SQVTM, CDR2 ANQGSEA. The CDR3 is CSVGDLRKQYF. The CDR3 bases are TGCAGCGTGGGAGATCTGCGAAAGCAGTACTTC.

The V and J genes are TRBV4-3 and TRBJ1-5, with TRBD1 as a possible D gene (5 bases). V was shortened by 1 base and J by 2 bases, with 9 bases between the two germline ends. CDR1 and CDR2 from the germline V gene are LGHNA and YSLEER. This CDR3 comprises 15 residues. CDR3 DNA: TGCGCCAGCAGCCAAGTCATGGGGGGCAATCAGCCCCAGCATTTT. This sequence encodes CASSQVMGGNQPQHF.

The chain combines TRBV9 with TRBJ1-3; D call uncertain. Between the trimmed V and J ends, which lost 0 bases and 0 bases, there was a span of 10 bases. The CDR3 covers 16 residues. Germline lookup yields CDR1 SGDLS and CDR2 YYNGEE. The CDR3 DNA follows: TGTGCCAGCAGCGTAGTTCCGGCCGGCTCTGGAAACACCATATATTTT. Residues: CASSVVPAGSGNTIYF.

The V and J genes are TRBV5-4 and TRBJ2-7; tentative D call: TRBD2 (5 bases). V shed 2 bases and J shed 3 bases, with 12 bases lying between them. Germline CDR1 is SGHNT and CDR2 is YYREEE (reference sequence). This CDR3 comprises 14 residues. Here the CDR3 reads CASSFAGQYYEQYF. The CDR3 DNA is TGTGCCAGCAGCTTCGCGGGCCAATACTACGAGCAGTACTTC. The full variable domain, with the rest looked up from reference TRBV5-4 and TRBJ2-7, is ETGVTQSPTHLIKTRGQQVTLRCSSQSGHNTVSWYQQALGQGPQFIFQYYREEENGRGNFPPRFSGLQFPNYSSELNVNALELDDSALYLCASSFAGQYYEQYFGPGTRLTVT.

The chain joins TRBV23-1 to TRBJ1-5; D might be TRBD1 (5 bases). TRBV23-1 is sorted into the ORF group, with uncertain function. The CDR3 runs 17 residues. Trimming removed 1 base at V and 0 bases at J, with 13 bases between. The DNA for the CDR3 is TGCGCCAGCAGTCAATTCGCAGGGCAATATAGCAATCAGCCCCAGCATTTT. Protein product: CASSQFAGQYSNQPQHF.

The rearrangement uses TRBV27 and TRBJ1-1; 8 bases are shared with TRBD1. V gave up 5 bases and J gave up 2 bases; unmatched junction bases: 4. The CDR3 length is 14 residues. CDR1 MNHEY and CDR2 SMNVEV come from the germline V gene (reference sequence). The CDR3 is CASSIPGGNTEAFF. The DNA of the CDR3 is TGTGCCAGCAGTATTCCAGGGGGCAACACTGAAGCTTTCTTT.

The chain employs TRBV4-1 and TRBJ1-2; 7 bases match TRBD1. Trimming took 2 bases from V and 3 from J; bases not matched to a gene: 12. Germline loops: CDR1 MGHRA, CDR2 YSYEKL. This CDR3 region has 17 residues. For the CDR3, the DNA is TGCGCCAGCAGCCAATTTACCGGACAGGACTACCACTATGGCTACACCTTC. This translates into CASSQFTGQDYHYGYTF.